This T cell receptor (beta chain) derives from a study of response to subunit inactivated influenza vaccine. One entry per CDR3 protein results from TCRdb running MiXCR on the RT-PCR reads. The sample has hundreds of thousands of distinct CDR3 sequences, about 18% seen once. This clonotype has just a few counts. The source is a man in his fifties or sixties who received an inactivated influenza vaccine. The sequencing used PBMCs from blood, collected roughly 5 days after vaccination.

CDR3 residues: CASSLTAQETQYF. CDR3 sequence (DNA): TGTGCCAGCAGCTTGACAGCGCAAGAGACCCAGTACTTC. The gene calls are TRBV12-3 or TRBV12-4 and TRBJ2-5; possible D gene TRBD1, 5 bases. V dropped 6 bases and J dropped 2 bases, with 10 bases sitting between them. The CDR3 runs to 13 residues.